This entry lists 29 T cell receptor beta chains sequenced from one sample in a study of T cell repertoires in cytomegalovirus infection. Using its own MiXCR run on the reads, TCRdb lists one record per CDR3 protein. The data contain around 550,000 distinct CDR3 sequences, about 25% of them singletons. The source material was PBMCs. Receptors originate from a human donor in good health (CMV status not recorded). Some clones in this sample may be carry-over from other donors' samples.

This clonotype was counted between two and nine times. CDR3 in amino acids: CASGLGPSSYNEQFF. In DNA form, the CDR3 reads TGTGCTAGTGGTTTGGGCCCGAGCTCCTACAATGAGCAGTTCTTC. The rearrangement links TRBV12-5 to TRBJ2-1; D is uncertain. CDR1 LGHNT and CDR2 FRNRAP come from the germline V gene. CDR3 length: 15 amino acids. V was cut by 1 base and J by 0 bases, with 7 bases left in between.

In its sample, this clonotype was seen a few times. The rearrangement uses TRBV6-6 and TRBJ2-7; possibly TRBD1 for D (5 bases). V was trimmed by 6 bases and J by 0 bases, leaving 15 bases between them. The CDR3 runs 15 residues. Germline lookup yields CDR1 MNHNY and CDR2 SVGAGI (reference sequence). In nucleotides, the CDR3 is TGTGCCAGCAGGTCCCCCCCGCAGGGCTCCTACGAGCAGTACTTC. Its protein is CASRSPPQGSYEQYF.

The V and J genes are TRBV2 and TRBJ1-1; 8 bases are shared with TRBD1. Germline V gene data show CDR1 as SNHLY and CDR2 as FYNNEI. CDR3 length: 13 residues. V lost 6 bases to trimming and J lost 13 bases; unmatched junction nucleotides: 13. CDR3 protein: CASRETRQGKDFF. As DNA, the CDR3 is TGTGCCAGCAGGGAGACCCGACAGGGGAAGGATTTCTTT.

This clonotype was seen many times. The chain has TRBV12-3 or TRBV12-4 and TRBJ2-1; 9 bases are a match to TRBD2. This CDR3 spans 14 amino acids. J lost 4 bases, V lost 2 bases, and 0 bases had no gene match. As DNA, the CDR3 is TGTGCCAGCAGTTTACTAGCGGGGTACAATGAGCAGTTCTTC. Its protein is CASSLLAGYNEQFF.

This rearrangement joins TRBV6-4 to TRBJ2-1; 13 positions agree with TRBD2. The junction had 3 bases not matched to a gene; V was cut back by 5 bases and J by 2 bases. Per germline, CDR1 MRHNA and CDR2 SNTAGT. This CDR3 is built from 16 residues. The CDR3 sequence: CASSQTSGRPYNEQFF. The CDR3 nucleotides read TGTGCCAGCAGTCAGACTAGCGGGAGGCCCTACAATGAGCAGTTCTTC.

This clonotype was picked up many times. The chain recombines TRBV7-2 with TRBJ2-7; 11 nucleotides align to TRBD2. V lost 5 bases to trimming and J lost 4 bases; unmatched junction nucleotides: 7. CDR1 is SGHTA, CDR2 FQGNSA, per germline. The CDR3 sequence is 15 residues long. The CDR3 DNA reads TGTGCCAGCAGCCTAACTAGCGGGAGCTTTTACGAGCAGTACTTC. Its protein is CASSLTSGSFYEQYF.

This chain uses TRBV11-2 with TRBJ2-7; D is uncertain. CDR1 is SGHAT, CDR2 FQNNGV, per germline. The CDR3 runs to 10 residues. V dropped 5 bases and J dropped 3 bases, with 2 bases sitting between them. The CDR3 DNA is TGTGCCAGCAGCAACTACGAGCAGTACTTC. It translates to CASSNYEQYF.

This clonotype was detected only a few times. V gene TRBV6-2 or TRBV6-3 combines with J gene TRBJ2-1; unclear D gene. The CDR3 contains 15 residues. V lost 5 bases and J 5 bases, leaving 16 bases between the germline ends. Germline lookup yields CDR1 MNHEY and CDR2 SVGEGT. The CDR3 DNA is TGTGCCAGCAGTGAGACTCGAAACCCGAACAATGAGCAGTTCTTC. Translating gives CASSETRNPNNEQFF.

The table lists this clonotype with many counts. The chain links TRBV7-9 to TRBJ1-5; weak D call: TRBD1 (6 bases). CDR3 size: 16 residues. The germline V gene has CDR1 SEHNR and CDR2 FQNEAQ (reference sequence). Between the trimmed V and J ends, which lost 1 base and 2 bases, there was a span of 12 bases. The CDR3 DNA sequence: TGTGCCAGCAGCTTAGTACTCAGGGGACGCAATCAGCCCCAGCATTTT. Its translation: CASSLVLRGRNQPQHF.

This clonotype was observed many times. The chain uses TRBV11-2 and TRBJ2-7; possible D gene TRBD1, 5 bases. Trimming stripped 5 bases from V and 5 bases from J, with 16 bases between. The CDR3 has 14 amino acids. Germline CDR1 and CDR2: SGHAT and FQNNGV. The DNA of the CDR3 is TGTGCCAGCAGCGCACTCAGGGCTCGAAACGAGCAGTACGTC. Translated: CASSALRARNEQYV.

The rearrangement links TRBV12-3 or TRBV12-4 to TRBJ1-5; maybe TRBD1 (6 bases). V was pared by 6 bases and J by 3 bases, with 9 bases between. This CDR3 is built from 13 residues. Written as DNA, the CDR3 is TGTGCCAGCAGGGGACACCTCAATCAGCCCCAGCATTTT. Translating gives CASRGHLNQPQHF.

DNA for the CDR3: TGTGCCAGCAGCCACAAGGTAGCGGGAGCCTATGAGACCCAGTACTTC. Translation: CASSHKVAGAYETQYF. The rearrangement links TRBV2 to TRBJ2-5; 9 bases align to TRBD2. This CDR3 has 16 residues. CDR1 is SNHLY and CDR2 is FYNNEI in the germline V gene. V gave up 6 bases and J gave up 5 bases; unmatched junction bases: 13.

The chain employs TRBV15 and TRBJ1-5, with unresolved D. V gave up 6 bases and J gave up 7 bases, with 16 bases separating them. This CDR3 has 14 amino acids. CDR1 LNHNV and CDR2 YYDKDF come from the germline V gene (reference sequence). CDR3 DNA sequence: TGTGCCACCAGTAACCACGAAAAAGGGCAGCCCCAGCATTTT. It specifies CATSNHEKGQPQHF. Filled out from reference TRBV15 and TRBJ1-5, the complete variable domain reads DAMVIQNPRYQVTQFGKPVTLSCSQTLNHNVMYWYQQKSSQAPKLLFHYYDKDFNNEADTPDNFQSRRPNTSFCFLDIRSPGLGDTAMYLCATSNHEKGQPQHFGDGTRLSIL.

The chain combines TRBV29-1 with TRBJ2-2; either TRBD1 or TRBD2 may fit D (5 bases each). The CDR3 runs 14 residues. Germline CDR1 SQVTM, CDR2 ANQGSEA. The V gene lost 3 bases and the J gene lost 4 bases, with 12 bases spanning the gap. The CDR3: CSVEPRGPTGELFF. CDR3 sequence (DNA): TGCAGCGTTGAGCCCCGGGGCCCCACCGGGGAGCTGTTTTTT.

The CDR3: CASSYPLNTGELFF. The CDR3 nucleotides are TGTGCCAGCAGTTACCCCCTTAACACCGGGGAGCTGTTTTTT. This chain joins TRBV6-2 or TRBV6-3 and TRBJ2-2; unclear D gene. V lost 2 bases to trimming and J lost 2 bases, with 6 bases between them. The germline V gene has CDR1 MNHEY and CDR2 SVGEGT. There are 14 residues in the CDR3.

The chain has TRBV28 and TRBJ2-7, with 8 bases aligning to TRBD1. The CDR3 covers 14 residues. Trimming cost V 5 bases and J 5 bases; bases outside gene matches: 8. Per the germline V gene, CDR1 is MDHEN and CDR2 is SYDVKM. CDR3 sequence reads: CASSRGDRWDEQYF. In DNA, the CDR3 is TGTGCCAGCAGTAGAGGGGACAGGTGGGACGAGCAGTACTTC.

The rearrangement joins TRBV20-1 to TRBJ2-1; 8 bases line up with TRBD2. After removal of 6 bases from V and 5 bases from J, the junction contained 21 bases not matched to a gene. Germline lookup yields CDR1 DFQATT and CDR2 SNEGSKA (reference sequence). CDR3 length: 18 amino acids. CDR3 DNA: TGCAGTGCCATGGCGTTGGAAGCGGGAGAGGTAGTGAACAATGAGCAGTTCTTC. Translating gives CSAMALEAGEVVNNEQFF.

The chain employs TRBV5-1 and TRBJ2-7; D possibly corresponds to TRBD1 (5 bases). The CDR3 is 16 amino acids. Germline values: CDR1 SGHRS, CDR2 YFSETQ. V lost 6 bases and J lost 5, with 24 bases in between. The chain's CDR3 is CASTPVVRTNLHEQYF. The CDR3 coding sequence is TGCGCCAGCACCCCGGTGGTAAGGACAAACCTTCACGAGCAGTACTTC.

This clonotype was recorded many times. This rearrangement joins TRBV7-9 to TRBJ1-1; D gene unclear. This CDR3 is built from 12 residues. Deletions cut 3 bases from V and 0 bases from J, with 2 bases between. The V gene's germline CDR1 is SEHNR and CDR2 FQNEAQ (reference sequence). The CDR3 is CASSLMNTEAFF. CDR3 nucleotides: TGTGCCAGCAGCTTGATGAACACTGAAGCTTTCTTT.

This clonotype was counted ten times or more. V and J are TRBV7-6 and TRBJ1-3; D is ambiguous. The length of the CDR3 is 14 residues. CDR1 and CDR2 from the germline V gene are SGHVS and FNYEAQ. V dropped 5 bases and J dropped 3 bases, with 11 bases sitting between them. The CDR3: CASSERSGGNTIYF. CDR3 nucleotides: TGTGCCAGCAGCGAACGATCGGGTGGAAACACCATATATTTT.

The gene calls are TRBV7-9 and TRBJ2-2; possible D gene TRBD2, 5 bases. Germline loops: CDR1 SEHNR, CDR2 FQNEAQ (reference sequence). V lost 7 bases to trimming and J lost 3 bases, with 15 bases between them. The CDR3 loop spans 15 amino acids. The CDR3 spells CASTPGGPYTGELFF. In DNA form, the CDR3 reads TGTGCCAGCACTCCCGGAGGCCCGTACACCGGGGAGCTGTTTTTT.

The CDR3 DNA is TGTGCCAGCAGCTTAACGGGACAGGCTAATGAAAAACTGTTTTTT. Encoded protein: CASSLTGQANEKLFF. This sequence joins TRBV7-6 and TRBJ1-4; 8 nucleotides line up with TRBD1. The V gene's germline CDR1 is SGHVS and CDR2 FNYEAQ. The CDR3 sequence is 15 residues long. Germline trimming cut 2 bases from V and 3 bases from J; bases unmatched to any gene: 2.

This clonotype was observed a handful of times. The chain uses TRBV7-6 and TRBJ1-1, with no clear D. The CDR3 runs to 13 residues. V was cut by 2 bases and J by 6 bases, with 10 bases left in between. CDR1 SGHVS and CDR2 FNYEAQ come from the germline V gene. The CDR3 nucleotides read TGTGCCAGCAGCTTAATCTCAGGCTCTGAAGCTTTCTTT. This sequence encodes CASSLISGSEAFF.

This chain links TRBV4-3 with TRBJ2-1; TRBD2 matches 11 bases. The J segment lost 0 bases and the V segment lost 4 bases, leaving 14 bases of the junction unmatched. Germline lookup yields CDR1 LGHNA and CDR2 YSLEER. The CDR3 covers 20 residues. The CDR3 DNA reads as TGCGCCAGCAGCCTCACCGGGACTAGCGGATATCAGAGCTCCTACAATGAGCAGTTCTTC. This codes for CASSLTGTSGYQSSYNEQFF.

This clonotype was observed a handful of times. The V call is TRBV10-3, the J call TRBJ2-3; D might be TRBD2 (6 bases). Looked up from germline, CDR1 is ENHRY and CDR2 is SYGVKD. This CDR3 region has 13 residues. Trimming left V 7 bases short and J 4 bases short, with 12 bases between. The CDR3 nucleotides are TGTGCCATCATGGGGGGAGCTGCAGATACGCAGTATTTT. Translation gives CAIMGGAADTQYF.

The V call is TRBV7-9, the J call TRBJ2-7; 10 bases fit TRBD2. The CDR3 totals 17 residues. V lost 1 base to trimming and J lost 5 bases; unmatched junction nucleotides: 11. Germline loops: CDR1 SEHNR, CDR2 FQNEAQ (reference sequence). CDR3 in DNA: TGTGCCAGCAGCTTAGGGGTAGCGGGAGGCCCCCGTGACGAGCAGTACGTC. Encoded protein: CASSLGVAGGPRDEQYV.

This rearrangement joins TRBV10-3 to TRBJ2-4; 10 bases line up with TRBD2. The CDR3 has 17 amino acids. J was trimmed by 0 bases and V by 10 bases; bases with no gene match: 12. Germline-derived CDR1 and CDR2 are ENHRY and SYGVKD. The CDR3 DNA reads TGTGCCACCATTGCACTAGCGGGAATCCAAGCCAAAAACATTCAGTACTTC. This translates into CATIALAGIQAKNIQYF.

This clonotype has a handful of counts. The chain links TRBV6-1 to TRBJ2-7, with D maybe TRBD2 (5 bases). Germline V CDR1 and CDR2: MNHNS, SASEGT. CDR3 length equals 15 residues. The V end was cut by 3 bases, the J end by 2 bases, with 14 bases between. As DNA, the CDR3 is TGTGCCAGCAGTGATTGGTCGGGATCCCCCTACGAGCAGTACTTC. This translates into CASSDWSGSPYEQYF.

This clonotype came up a few times. This sequence joins TRBV4-1 and TRBJ2-1; 13 nucleotides align to TRBD2. The CDR3 loop spans 16 amino acids. Germline V CDR1 and CDR2: MGHRA, YSYEKL. The junction had 6 bases not matched to a gene; V was cut back by 3 bases and J by 7 bases. DNA of the CDR3: TGCGCCAGCAGCCAGATAGGACTAGCGGGAGAGAATGAGCAGTTCTTC. Its translation is CASSQIGLAGENEQFF.